The T cell receptor beta chain described here comes from a study of T cells after yellow fever vaccination. The overall study: Any fraction with a low cell number was prepared using SMART-Seq v4 Ultra Low Input.

Whole-study results and caveats: Post-booster reappearance was seen for most primary-vaccination clones (about 96% CD4, around 88% CD8).

TCRdb analysed the 5' RACE reads with MiXCR anew, one entry per CDR3 protein. The sample includes 300,000 to 350,000 distinct CDR3 sequences, around 8.1% of them seen just once. V was pared by 6 bases and J by 5 bases, with 6 bases of the junction left unmatched. The germline gives CDR1 MNHEY, CDR2 SVGEGT. The CDR3 spans 16 residues. This clonotype has more than one count but fewer than ten. Its matching antigen is unknown. Here the sequenced sample was PBMCs, taken roughly 45 days after the first yellow fever vaccination. The rearrangement links TRBV6-2 or TRBV6-3 to TRBJ2-2; 13 bases line up with TRBD2. The clonotype comes from a man aged 18 to 30 who received the YFV17D yellow fever vaccine. The CDR3 nucleotides read TGTGCCAGCAGCCCAAGGGGACTAGCGGGAACCGGGGAGCTGTTTTTT. Its protein product is CASSPRGLAGTGELFF.